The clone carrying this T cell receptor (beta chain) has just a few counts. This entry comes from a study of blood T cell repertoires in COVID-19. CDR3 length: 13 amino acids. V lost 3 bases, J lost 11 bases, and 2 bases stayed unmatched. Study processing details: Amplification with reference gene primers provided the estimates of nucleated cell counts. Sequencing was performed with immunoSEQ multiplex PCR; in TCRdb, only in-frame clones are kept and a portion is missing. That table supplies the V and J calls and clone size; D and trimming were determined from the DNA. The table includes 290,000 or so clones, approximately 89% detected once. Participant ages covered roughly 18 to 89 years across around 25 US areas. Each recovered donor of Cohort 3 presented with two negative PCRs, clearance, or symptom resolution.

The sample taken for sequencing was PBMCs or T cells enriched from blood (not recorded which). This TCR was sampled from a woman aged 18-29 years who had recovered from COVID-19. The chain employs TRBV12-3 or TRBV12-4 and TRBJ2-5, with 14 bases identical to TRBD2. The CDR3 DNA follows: TGTGCCAGCAGTTTGGGGACTAGCGGGAGACAGTACTTC. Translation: CASSLGTSGRQYF.